These 4 T cell receptor beta chains were sequenced from one sample in a study of T cell changes during pregnancy in multiple sclerosis. Generated by immunoSEQ multiplex PCR, the TCRdb table keeps only in-frame clones and is missing some. Among roughly 76,000 clones listed, around nine tenths were seen once. Material: CD4+ T cells from peripheral blood mononuclear cells, obtained after pregnancy. These receptors came from a female donor with multiple sclerosis, enrolled in a pregnancy study.

This rearrangement joins TRBV9 to TRBJ2-3; 7 nucleotides agree with TRBD1. Germline assignment: CDR1 SGDLS and CDR2 YYNGEE. CDR3 length equals 16 residues. Trimming took 3 bases from V and 2 from J; bases not matched to a gene: 9. The CDR3 sequence is CASSAVQGHSTDTQYF. DNA of the CDR3: TGTGCCAGCAGCGCCGTACAGGGGCATTCCACAGATACGCAGTATTTT.

The J gene is TRBJ2-3, the V gene TRBV2; 9 positions match TRBD2. This CDR3 comprises 18 residues. The V and J ends lost 5 bases and 2 bases, in that order; junction bases with no gene match: 14. Germline CDR1 reads SNHLY; CDR2 reads FYNNEI. CDR3 in DNA: TGTGCCAGCAGTTCAAAAACCCTGACTAGCGGATTCACAGATACGCAGTATTTT. The encoded protein is CASSSKTLTSGFTDTQYF.

This clone appeared a single time. This chain joins TRBV28 and TRBJ2-4; TRBD2 matches 12 bases. Germline trimming cut 5 bases from V and 8 bases from J; bases unmatched to any gene: 10. This CDR3 is 16 amino acids long. Per the germline V gene, CDR1 is MDHEN and CDR2 is SYDVKM. CDR3 residues: CASSLLNLAGGDIQYF. The DNA for the CDR3 is TGTGCCAGCAGTCTACTAAACCTAGCGGGGGGGGACATTCAGTACTTC.

This sequence joins TRBV27 and TRBJ1-2; D is undetermined. This CDR3 contains 14 residues. Per the germline V gene, CDR1 is MNHEY and CDR2 is SMNVEV (reference sequence). Trimming took 4 bases from V and 4 from J, leaving 13 bases between them. CDR3 loop: CASSSNGVPYGYTF. As DNA, the CDR3 is TGTGCCAGCAGTTCCAACGGGGTTCCCTATGGCTACACCTTC.